This T cell receptor beta chain derives from a study of blood T cell repertoires in COVID-19 (TCRdb year 2020). Background on the whole study: The collaborator samples originated in the United States, Italy and Spain and spanned the acute and convalescent phases of COVID-19. A freely available public database, intended as a resource for researchers studying the immune response to SARS-CoV-2, is where the repertoires were released. Sample metadata almost always included a de-identified subject ID, COVID-19 status, age in years and sex. HLA class I and class II types, where available, came from metadata supplied by the sample provider rather than from assay-based typing. The prospective study material was composed of cDNA or gDNA derived from T cells, B-cell-depleted T cells, or PBMCs. The dataset comprised deeply sampled blood TCRbeta repertoires from subjects exposed to, actively infected with, or recovered from COVID-19. Samples came from the ongoing ImmuneRACE study (first 160 participants) plus 1,254 subjects from 6 global collaborators.

Study-wide findings and limitations: The amount of clinical and demographic metadata varied by source and participant and was provided uncurated.

In the prospective study, participants were roughly 18 to 100 years old, resided in around 25 geographic areas of the United States, and were enrolled through a virtual design. In the prospective study, participants were assigned to cohorts based on the clinical history participants reported in a screening survey and a study questionnaire. Recovered participants in ImmuneRACE Cohort 3 were defined by two consecutive negative NP/OP PCR tests, clearance by a healthcare professional, or resolution of symptoms. In the prospective study, whole blood, serum and a nasopharyngeal or oropharyngeal swab were collected from each participant by mobile phlebotomists. Prospective study participants could optionally give additional blood draws and questionnaires over an approximately 2-month period. Before DNA extraction, prospective study blood samples were shipped either frozen or at room temperature. From its cysteine to its phenylalanine, the CDR3 spans 13 amino acids. The entry retains the CDR3 DNA only, 39 bases that are in frame from base 1. The germline V gene sets CDR1 to ENHRY and CDR2 to SYGVKD. Relative to germline, V is 5 bases shorter and J is 1 base shorter, with 6 bases between their ends.

The immunoSEQ Assay, a bias-controlled multiplex PCR, was used to amplify TCRbeta CDR3 regions from genomic DNA. Concerning the study's data processing: Within the assay, amplification of reference gene primers was used to estimate how many nucleated cells each sample contained. To quantify the absolute abundance of each unique TCRbeta CDR3 rearrangement, sequence reads were collapsed and filtered. For each sample, productive Simpson clonality was calculated as the square root of Simpson's diversity index across productive rearrangements. The source is immuneACCESS, and TCRdb retained only in-frame sequences with V and J called. Part of the clones is not carried over; for the studies checked, unresolved V genes explain less than half of this, and the remainder is unexplained. D and trimming were read from the DNA, whereas the V and J calls and clone size are those reported in that table. The sample table shows 350,000 to 550,000 clones, and roughly nine tenths are seen once. 1% to 1.3% of the sample is in the top ten clones.

Of note for this clone: Its antigen is unknown. Nothing much larger sits one base from this clone, and base qualities are not available.

Here the chain combines TRBV10-3 and TRBJ2-4, and possibly TRBD1, on 6 matching bases. This TCR came from a man aged 30 to 39 who had recovered from COVID-19. The sequencing input was PBMCs or T cells enriched from blood (not recorded which). The CDR3 corresponds to CAISQGAKNIQYF. The nucleotide sequence is TGTGCCATCAGTCAGGGGGCCAAAAACATTCAGTACTTC.